This is a list of T cell receptor beta chains from one sample in a study of monozygotic twins with inflammatory bowel disease. TCRdb re-called the 5' RACE reads and shows each CDR3 protein once, DNA omitted. The sample spans 150,000 to 200,000 distinct CDR3 sequences; the ten largest clones claim around 7.2%. The sequencing sample was made of blood. The receptors derive from a human donor with ulcerative colitis or Crohn's disease, or a healthy co-twin of an affected twin (not recorded which). CDR3s include the opening cysteine and the closing phenylalanine or tryptophan.

j_call v_call cdr3_aa
TRBJ1-6 TRBV20-1 CSAGRQNSPLHF
TRBJ2-1 TRBV10-1 CASSLTGPSNEQFF
TRBJ2-7 TRBV6-1 CASRGPYYEQYF
TRBJ1-5 TRBV6-5 CASSYREGGQPQHF
TRBJ1-6 TRBV5-1 CASSTESSYNSPLHF
TRBJ2-7 TRBV6-5 CASSYTTDRGAYEQYF
TRBJ1-1 TRBV6-5 CASSYFQGGGTEAFF
TRBJ2-7 TRBV19 CATQQGTGNSYEQYF
TRBJ1-6 TRBV7-8 CASSLDQGARSPLHF
TRBJ2-3 TRBV10-2 CASSALLAGRTDTQYF
TRBJ1-5 TRBV19 CASSIAGRHNQPQHF
TRBJ2-1 TRBV5-1 CASSWGGRRFF
TRBJ2-7 TRBV20-1 CSAPPQRGITHSTSPEQYF
TRBJ2-6 TRBV4-1 CASSLWDYRASPGANVLTF
TRBJ1-4 TRBV30 CAWDDRGNEKLFF
TRBJ2-3 TRBV6-5 CASSLHGTDTQYF
TRBJ1-1 TRBV6-4 CASSDRQSTEAFF
TRBJ2-7 TRBV5-1 CASSFGGSSYEQYF
TRBJ2-1 TRBV3-1 CASSHSGQVGNEQFF
TRBJ1-1 TRBV12-3/TRBV12-4 CASNPGQNTEAFF
TRBJ2-4 TRBV28 CASSATGTGRNIQYF
TRBJ1-5 TRBV11-1 CASSIHPTSTKGDQPQHF
TRBJ1-5 TRBV19 CASSATGRAYSNQPQHF
TRBJ2-2 TRBV10-3 CATSESGGDTGELFF
TRBJ1-3 TRBV29-1 CSVVGGSGNTIYF
TRBJ2-7 TRBV7-2 CASTPVGGRMGEQYF
TRBJ2-2 TRBV5-1 CASSLEVTGELFF
TRBJ2-7 TRBV2 CASSPEDRDYEQYF
TRBJ2-1 TRBV28 CASSGQLAGNNNEQFF
TRBJ2-1 TRBV29-1 CSVEDRQGPFF
TRBJ2-1 TRBV5-1 CASSLGASGTHEQFF
TRBJ1-1 TRBV13 CASSRSRGQGTEAFF
TRBJ2-1 TRBV5-4 CASSSRGGRDEQFF
TRBJ2-1 TRBV27 CASSLPGPGNEQFF
TRBJ2-2 TRBV5-8 CASTRGLAVNTGELFF
TRBJ1-2 TRBV20-1 CSAPWRQLSYGYTF
TRBJ2-2 TRBV30 CAWSVDPGELFF
TRBJ2-7 TRBV20-1 CSARSSLYEQYF
TRBJ2-3 TRBV19 CATLARGLTDTQYF
TRBJ2-1 TRBV3-1 CASSLDLAGPWGDEQFF
TRBJ2-3 TRBV5-1 CASSTWGQLSTDTQYF
TRBJ1-2 TRBV28 CASTPQDPGFRGYTF
TRBJ2-5 TRBV18 CASSGTGLQETQYF
TRBJ2-1 TRBV19 CASSIASRDNEQFF
TRBJ2-1 TRBV24-1 CATSGSGRAPGEQFF
TRBJ1-1 TRBV6-6 CASSYGSRNTEAFF
TRBJ1-2 TRBV29-1 CSVVTGPRGGYTF
TRBJ1-2 TRBV5-1 CASRKGDYGYTF
TRBJ1-2 TRBV5-4 CASSLWGLDGYTF
TRBJ2-3 TRBV10-3 CAIRAGTSGTDTQYF
TRBJ2-7 TRBV4-3 CASSQDILPLLAGGEQYF
TRBJ1-5 TRBV5-1 CASSPSSGAGQPQHF
TRBJ2-1 TRBV20-1 CSASRGSGAYNEQFF
TRBJ1-5 TRBV25-1 CASSESVAGGPQHF
TRBJ2-7 TRBV28 CASSLFGGEQYF
TRBJ2-2 TRBV10-3 CAITGGEGTGELFF
TRBJ2-1 TRBV19 CASSTIPGNEQFF
TRBJ1-2 TRBV20-1 CSARKITDNYGYTF
TRBJ2-5 TRBV20-1 CSAGQIAGGYQETQYF
TRBJ2-5 TRBV2 CASSGGTSGQETQYF